The next 15 T cell receptor beta chains were all read from a single sample in a study of shared clonotypes between healthy human individuals (dated by TCRdb to 2018 to 2021). Preparation of the library involved the immunoSEQ multiplex PCR assay. The immuneACCESS repertoire file appears here via TCRdb, limited to in-frame rearrangements. These files lack a portion of the clones; in checked studies, under half of the deficit traces to unresolved V genes, and the cause of the others is not known. The sample records about 730,000 clones, roughly 72% of which are singletons. Over 1.5% of the sample comes from the top ten. Sequenced material: memory CD4+ T cells sorted from blood. Reading the label with the study, this specimen's cell subset or site is: CD45RA-negative fraction. The source is a woman aged 25-40 years in good health.

With regard to this clone: This sample includes further DNA sequences coding for the same CDR3. The chain recombines TRBV20-1 with TRBJ2-2; D is uncertain. The CDR3 sequence is 11 residues long. With 5 bases removed from V and 1 base from J, the gap between germline ends came to 2 bases. CDR1 is DFQATT, CDR2 SNEGSKA, per germline (reference sequence). CDR3 protein: CSARNTGELFF. In DNA form, the CDR3 reads TGCAGTGCTCGGAACACCGGGGAGCTGTTTTTT.

The sample holds a few counts of this clone. The chain carries TRBV11-2 and TRBJ2-5, with 11 bases matching TRBD2. Trimming took 0 bases from V and 5 from J; bases not matched to a gene: 14. This CDR3 comprises 19 residues. CDR1 is SGHAT and CDR2 is FQNNGV in the germline V gene. The CDR3 DNA follows: TGTGCCAGCAGCTTAGATCGGGGAATAGCGGGAGGGCCTCAGGAGACCCAGTACTTC. Its protein product is CASSLDRGIAGGPQETQYF. The full variable domain, completed using reference TRBV11-2 and TRBJ2-5, is EAGVAQSPRYKIIEKRQSVAFWCNPISGHATLYWYQQILGQGPKLLIQFQNNGVVDDSQLPKDRFSAERLKGVDSTLKIQPAKLEDSAVYLCASSLDRGIAGGPQETQYFGPGTRLLVL.

This chain uses TRBV10-3 with TRBJ1-1; tentatively, D is TRBD1 (5 bases). CDR3 length: 15 residues. Germline loops: CDR1 ENHRY, CDR2 SYGVKD. Trimming cost V 2 bases and J 7 bases, with 17 bases left between them. The CDR3 loop reads CAISEEGRAVGEAFF. The CDR3 DNA is TGTGCCATCAGTGAGGAGGGGAGGGCCGTCGGTGAAGCTTTCTTT.

V is TRBV10-3 and J is TRBJ2-2; TRBD2 agrees at 13 bases. This CDR3 has 17 amino acids. The ends lost 6 bases at V and 6 bases at J; junction bases unmatched: 10. Looked up from germline, CDR1 is ENHRY and CDR2 is SYGVKD. CDR3 sequence: CAIRYITSGRAAGELFF. As DNA, the CDR3 is TGTGCCATCAGATATATAACTAGCGGGAGGGCCGCCGGGGAGCTGTTTTTT.

The chain is built from TRBV7-9 and TRBJ2-7, with TRBD1 identical over 10 bases. Trimming cost V 5 bases and J 3 bases; bases outside gene matches: 4. This CDR3 has 14 residues. Germline CDR1 SEHNR, CDR2 FQNEAQ (reference sequence). The CDR3 region has the DNA TGTGCCAGCAGCACGGACAGGGGGGGCTACGAGCAGTACTTC. The encoded protein is CASSTDRGGYEQYF.

Notes on this clone: With a much larger clone just one base away, this may be a read error. The identical CDR3 is also encoded by other nucleotide sequences in the sample. DNA of the CDR3: TGCGCCAGCAGCTTGGGGACCGGAGGAGATACGCAGTATTTT. Translating gives CASSLGTGGDTQYF. The chain recombines TRBV5-1 with TRBJ2-3; perhaps TRBD2 as D (5 bases). Germline lookup yields CDR1 SGHRS and CDR2 YFSETQ. This CDR3 has 14 residues. Trimming took 0 bases from V and 5 from J, leaving 10 bases between them.

The rearrangement links TRBV6-5 to TRBJ1-4; 7 nucleotides align to TRBD1. Germline V lookup: CDR1 MNHEY, CDR2 SVGAGI. The V gene end was trimmed by 6 bases and the J gene end by 6 bases; junction bases not matched to a gene: 10. CDR3 length: 15 residues. CDR3 protein: CASSNFRGLYEKLFF. CDR3 DNA sequence: TGTGCCAGCAGCAACTTCAGGGGGTTGTATGAAAAACTGTTTTTT.

In this sample, this clone turned up once. V gene TRBV29-1 combines with J gene TRBJ1-1, with D tentatively TRBD1 (5 bases). Between the trimmed V and J ends, which lost 6 bases and 1 base, there was a span of 15 bases. The CDR3 runs 14 residues. The germline CDR1 and CDR2 sequences are SQVTM and ANQGSEA. The CDR3 protein is CSVRRGSRNTEAFF. CDR3 DNA: TGCAGCGTCCGCCGGGGGTCCCGGAACACTGAAGCTTTCTTT.

The chain has TRBV19 and TRBJ1-2; D not certain. This CDR3 contains 12 residues. Trimming shortened V by 2 bases and J by 8 bases, and 9 bases separated the two germline ends. Germline CDR1 and CDR2: LNHDA and SQIVND (reference sequence). The CDR3 here is CASSIYPGGYTF. For the CDR3, the DNA is TGTGCCAGTAGTATATACCCCGGGGGCTACACCTTC. Variable domain in full (rest from reference TRBV19 and TRBJ1-2): DGGITQSPKYLFRKEGQNVTLSCEQNLNHDAMYWYRQDPGQGLRLIYYSQIVNDFQKGDIAEGYSVSREKKESFPLTVTSAQKNPTAFYLCASSIYPGGYTFGSGTRLTVV.

The CDR3 sequence: CASSLGRSGTGELFF. DNA for the CDR3: TGTGCCAGTAGTTTGGGGCGGAGTGGGACCGGGGAGCTGTTTTTT. This chain uses TRBV19 with TRBJ2-2; perhaps TRBD1 as D (5 bases). The CDR3 has 15 amino acids. Germline V gene data show CDR1 as LNHDA and CDR2 as SQIVND (reference sequence). Trimming stripped 5 bases from V and 5 bases from J, with 15 bases between.

This clone was seen only a few times. This chain joins TRBV4-2 and TRBJ1-4; D ambiguous. The CDR3 is 15 amino acids. CDR1 is LGHNA, CDR2 YNFKEQ, per germline. Trimming left V 0 bases short and J 13 bases short, with 18 bases between. This CDR3 reads CASSQDIGWTSGLFF. The DNA of the CDR3 is TGTGCCAGCAGCCAAGATATAGGGTGGACTAGTGGACTGTTTTTT.

The V and J genes are TRBV29-1 and TRBJ2-4, with D perhaps assigned TRBD1 or TRBD2 (6 bases each). The V end lost 1 base, the J end lost 6 bases, and 13 bases lay between the germline ends. Germline CDR1 and CDR2: SQVTM and ANQGSEA. The CDR3 totals 14 residues. The CDR3 DNA reads TGCAGCGTTGAAGGACAGGCGGGGCGAAACATTCAGTACTTC. This sequence encodes CSVEGQAGRNIQYF.

The rearrangement joins TRBV6-5 to TRBJ2-7; 9 nucleotides agree with TRBD1. The V and J ends lost 4 bases and 3 bases, in that order; junction bases with no gene match: 4. CDR1 and CDR2 (germline): MNHEY, SVGAGI. The CDR3 sequence is 14 residues long. The CDR3 is CASSSRTGDYEQYF. The CDR3 nucleotides read TGTGCCAGCAGTTCCCGGACAGGGGACTACGAGCAGTACTTC.

This rearrangement joins TRBV2 to TRBJ2-7, with D possibly being TRBD2 (7 bases). The CDR3 extends over 17 amino acids. Germline assignment: CDR1 SNHLY and CDR2 FYNNEI. Trimming took off 2 bases at V and 3 bases at J, with 20 bases between the two ends. The CDR3 coding sequence is TGTGCCAGCAGTGAAATCCTTTGGGCAGGGGAGGGCTACGAGCAGTACTTC. Encoded protein: CASSEILWAGEGYEQYF.

The J gene is TRBJ1-2, the V gene TRBV28; D remains ambiguous. Germline V gives CDR1 MDHEN, CDR2 SYDVKM. The CDR3 has 14 residues. V was cut by 0 bases and J by 0 bases, with 5 bases left in between. CDR3 region: CASSLWQTNYGYTF. DNA for the CDR3: TGTGCCAGCAGTTTATGGCAGACTAACTATGGCTACACCTTC.